Following are 22 T cell receptor beta chains from one sample sequenced in a study of blood T cell repertoires in COVID-19. Sequencing was performed with immunoSEQ multiplex PCR; in TCRdb, only in-frame clones are kept and a portion is missing. The sample lists some 670,000 clones, 85% to 90% seen once, with more than 0.25% in the top ten. The sequencing sample was made of peripheral blood. These receptors originate from a woman between 18 and 29 years old with acute or convalescent COVID-19.

The chain recombines TRBV9 with TRBJ2-1; 11 bases map to TRBD2. With V trimmed by 1 base and J by 5 bases, 5 bases remained unmatched. The CDR3 contains 16 residues. Germline-derived CDR1 and CDR2 are SGDLS and YYNGEE. The CDR3 DNA is TGTGCCAGCAGCGTAACTACTAGCGGGGGACACAATGAGCAGTTCTTC. The encoded protein is CASSVTTSGGHNEQFF.

The CDR3 spells CASSSRDRNPLSGNTIYF. The CDR3 bases are TGTGCCAGCAGCAGCCGGGACAGGAATCCACTCTCTGGAAACACCATATATTTT. The chain is built from TRBV21-1 and TRBJ1-3; TRBD1 is taken as the D call from the table, unchecked against the DNA. TRBV21-1 is annotated as a pseudogene. This CDR3 spans 18 amino acids.

This chain connects TRBV5-6 to TRBJ1-2; no firm D call. The germline V gene has CDR1 SGHDT and CDR2 YYEEEE. The CDR3 covers 16 residues. Trimming removed 4 bases at V and 3 bases at J, with 19 bases between. CDR3 amino acids: CASSLDLLVPHYGYTF. Here the CDR3 DNA reads TGTGCCAGCAGCCTGGATCTGCTAGTCCCCCACTATGGCTACACCTTC.

The CDR3 region is CASGWSSYEQYF. CDR3 bases: TGTGCCAGCGGCTGGAGCTCCTACGAGCAGTACTTC. The chain recombines TRBV14 with TRBJ2-7, with D unresolved. The CDR3 has 12 amino acids. Trimming took off 8 bases at V and 0 bases at J, with 8 bases between the two ends. The V gene's germline CDR1 is SGHDN and CDR2 FVKESK.

The chain combines TRBV7-3 with TRBJ1-3; no clear D. The germline gives CDR1 SGHTA, CDR2 FQGTGA. The CDR3 has 16 residues. Trimming took off 0 bases at V and 3 bases at J, with 12 bases between the two ends. Here the CDR3 reads CASSLTAYSNGNTIYF. The CDR3 DNA reads TGTGCCAGCAGCTTAACGGCCTACAGTAATGGAAACACCATATATTTT.

With respect to this clone: The sample has other DNA sequences that encode this CDR3 too. This chain uses TRBV2 with TRBJ1-1; tentatively, D is TRBD1 (5 bases). V was clipped by 4 bases and J by 4 bases, with 10 bases between them. Germline CDR1 SNHLY, CDR2 FYNNEI. This CDR3 is 13 amino acids long. CDR3 in amino acids: CASSVQGGTEAFF. CDR3 nucleotides: TGTGCCAGCAGTGTTCAGGGTGGCACTGAAGCTTTCTTT.

The rearrangement uses TRBV19 and TRBJ2-5; 11 nucleotides line up with TRBD2. The V and J ends lost 5 bases and 5 bases, in that order; junction bases with no gene match: 7. CDR3 length: 15 residues. CDR1 is LNHDA and CDR2 is SQIVND in the germline V gene (reference sequence). The CDR3, as DNA: TGTGCCAGTAGTGTCCTTAGCGGGGGGGCTGAGACCCAGTACTTC. Amino acids: CASSVLSGGAETQYF.

This clone appeared a single time. This rearrangement joins TRBV9 to TRBJ1-1; the D is unclear. The germline CDR1 and CDR2 sequences are SGDLS and YYNGEE. V was clipped by 3 bases and J by 1 base, with 13 bases between them. The CDR3 is made up of 15 amino acids. CDR3 region: CASSATGVRNTEAFF. The CDR3 nucleotides read TGTGCCAGCAGCGCGACCGGGGTCAGGAACACTGAAGCTTTCTTT. Complete variable domain (other parts from reference TRBV9 and TRBJ1-1): DSGVTQTPKHLITATGQRVTLRCSPRSGDLSVYWYQQSLDQGLQFLIQYYNGEERAKGNILERFSAQQFPDLHSELNLSSLELGDSALYFCASSATGVRNTEAFFGQGTRLTVV.

This chain uses TRBV13 with TRBJ1-3, with no clear D. Looked up from germline, CDR1 is PRHDT and CDR2 is FYEKMQ (reference sequence). V dropped 2 bases and J dropped 1 base, with 9 bases sitting between them. The CDR3 contains 15 residues. The CDR3 DNA reads as TGTGCCAGCAGCTTACCGGGGAAGTCTGGAAACACCATATATTTT. The encoded protein is CASSLPGKSGNTIYF.

This chain connects TRBV7-8 to TRBJ1-4, with 9 bases matching TRBD1. The germline CDR1 and CDR2 sequences are SGHVS and FQNEAQ. V gave up 5 bases and J gave up 3 bases; unmatched junction bases: 7. This CDR3 has 16 amino acids. The CDR3 DNA reads as TGTGCCAGCAGCCAGGGGACAGGGCAGGCTAATGAAAAACTGTTTTTT. This sequence encodes CASSQGTGQANEKLFF.

V is TRBV25-1 and J is TRBJ2-5; 14 bases are shared with TRBD2. Germline loops: CDR1 MGHDK, CDR2 SYGVNS. Losses at the gene ends were 4 bases for V and 12 bases for J; bases not matched to a gene: 10. CDR3 length: 15 amino acids. CDR3 sequence reads: CASSATGGLAGAEYF. CDR3 nucleotide sequence: TGTGCCAGCAGTGCGACAGGGGGACTAGCGGGGGCCGAGTACTTC.

The chain links TRBV4-1 to TRBJ1-1; no definite D call. Trimming stripped 6 bases from V and 4 bases from J, with 9 bases between. Germline V gene data show CDR1 as MGHRA and CDR2 as YSYEKL. The CDR3 spans 12 residues. This CDR3 is CASRHISTEAFF. The DNA for the CDR3 is TGCGCCAGCAGACACATAAGCACTGAAGCTTTCTTT.

This chain joins TRBV6-2 or TRBV6-3 and TRBJ2-1, with 7 bases identical to TRBD1. From germline, CDR1 is MNHEY and CDR2 SVGEGT. J lost 4 bases, V lost 6 bases, and 3 bases had no gene match. The CDR3 runs to 13 residues. The CDR3 reads CASSGTEYNEQFF. CDR3 DNA sequence: TGTGCCAGCAGCGGGACAGAATACAATGAGCAGTTCTTC.

CDR3 DNA sequence: TGTGCCAGCTCAAACGCCGAGACAGTTTACTCCTACGAGCAGTACTTC. This sequence encodes CASSNAETVYSYEQYF. This chain links TRBV18 with TRBJ2-7; weak D call: TRBD1 (5 bases). The V and J ends lost 5 bases and 0 bases respectively, with 17 bases between them. The CDR3 spans 16 residues. The V gene's germline CDR1 is KGHSH and CDR2 LQKENI.

The chain links TRBV10-3 to TRBJ2-7; a weak D match, TRBD1 (6 bases). The V end lost 3 bases, the J end lost 4 bases, and 16 bases lay between the germline ends. Germline V gene sequence: CDR1 ENHRY, CDR2 SYGVKD. There are 15 residues in the CDR3. In DNA, the CDR3 is TGTGCCATCAGTGAAGGGGCAGGGGTAGGATACGAGCAGTACTTC. It translates to CAISEGAGVGYEQYF.

This chain uses TRBV5-4 with TRBJ1-2, with D unclear. Germline V lookup: CDR1 SGHNT, CDR2 YYREEE (reference sequence). This CDR3 is built from 13 residues. Trimming took 0 bases from V and 5 from J, leaving 8 bases between them. CDR3 nucleotides: TGTGCCAGCAGCTTGGAAGTCGGGTATGGCTACACCTTC. It translates to CASSLEVGYGYTF.

The V and J genes are TRBV7-9 and TRBJ1-1, with D tentatively TRBD1 (5 bases). CDR1 and CDR2 from the germline V gene are SEHNR and FQNEAQ (reference sequence). V was trimmed by 2 bases and J by 1 base, leaving 17 bases between them. CDR3 length: 17 amino acids. The CDR3 reads CASSLNPWEGKNTEAFF. The DNA of the CDR3 is TGTGCCAGCAGCTTAAACCCGTGGGAGGGGAAGAACACTGAAGCTTTCTTT.

The V call is TRBV15, the J call TRBJ1-2; 9 bases map to TRBD1. The junction had 11 bases not matched to a gene; V was cut back by 6 bases and J by 6 bases. The CDR3 has 15 residues. The germline CDR1 and CDR2 sequences are LNHNV and YYDKDF (reference sequence). The CDR3 sequence is CATSRPDRGGDGYTF. CDR3 DNA: TGTGCCACCAGTCGGCCGGACAGGGGTGGGGATGGCTACACCTTC. Complete variable domain (other parts from reference TRBV15 and TRBJ1-2): DAMVIQNPRYQVTQFGKPVTLSCSQTLNHNVMYWYQQKSSQAPKLLFHYYDKDFNNEADTPDNFQSRRPNTSFCFLDIRSPGLGDTAMYLCATSRPDRGGDGYTFGSGTRLTVV.

This clone was detected only a few times. V usage is TRBV28 and J usage is TRBJ1-5, with D maybe TRBD1 (5 bases). With 2 bases removed from V and 0 bases from J, the gap between germline ends came to 8 bases. Germline CDR1 is MDHEN and CDR2 is SYDVKM. The CDR3 extends over 15 amino acids. In DNA, the CDR3 is TGTGCCAGCAGTTTAGAAGGGGATAGCAATCAGCCCCAGCATTTT. Protein product: CASSLEGDSNQPQHF.

The chain links TRBV6-6 to TRBJ1-1; 8 bases are a match to TRBD1. This CDR3 spans 13 amino acids. The J segment lost 4 bases and the V segment lost 4 bases, leaving 2 bases of the junction unmatched. From germline, CDR1 is MNHNY and CDR2 SVGAGI (reference sequence). The CDR3 loop is CASSLTGGTEAFF. In DNA form, the CDR3 reads TGTGCCAGCAGTTTAACAGGGGGCACTGAAGCTTTCTTT.

V and J are TRBV9 and TRBJ1-6; 8 nucleotides line up with TRBD1. V lost 7 bases, J lost 8 bases, and 5 bases stayed unmatched. Germline lookup yields CDR1 SGDLS and CDR2 YYNGEE. This CDR3 region has 13 residues. This CDR3 reads CASGGQVYSPLHF. The CDR3 DNA follows: TGTGCCAGCGGGGGACAGGTTTATTCACCCCTCCACTTT.

The DNA of the CDR3 is TGTGCCAGCAGCTTACGCCCAGGGGGCGATGGCTACACCTTC. Residues: CASSLRPGGDGYTF. J is TRBJ1-2 and V is TRBV7-2; 8 nucleotides match TRBD1. This CDR3 contains 14 residues. The germline V gene encodes CDR1 SGHTA and CDR2 FQGNSA. With V trimmed by 2 bases and J by 6 bases, 5 bases remained unmatched. Full variable domain (missing parts from reference TRBV7-2 and TRBJ1-2): GAGVSQSPSNKVTEKGKDVELRCDPISGHTALYWYRQSLGQGLEFLIYFQGNSAPDKSGLPSDRFSAERTGGSVSTLTIQRTQQEDSAVYLCASSLRPGGDGYTFGSGTRLTVV.